A selection of T cell receptor beta chains follows, all from one sample in a study of T cells after yellow fever vaccination. TCRdb used MiXCR to reprocess the 5' RACE reads, holding one entry per CDR3 protein. The table records approximately 350,000 distinct CDR3 sequences, roughly 10% of them present only once. The sample here was PBMCs, taken on the day of the first yellow fever vaccination. These TCRs come from a man aged 18-30 years who received the YFV17D yellow fever vaccine. The CDR3 runs from the conserved cysteine through the conserved F or W. A D gene is named only where the DNA matches it firmly. Clone size is stated in some rows and not others, as once, few, many or a class when expanded.

NA,TRBV4-3,TRBJ1-6,few,CASSQGSGGYNSPLHF,TGCGCCAGCAGCCAGGGGAGTGGAGGGTATAATTCACCCCTCCACTTT
NA,TRBV5-1,TRBJ2-6,NA,CASSLGLNSGANVLTF,TGCGCCAGCAGCTTGGGTCTGAACTCTGGGGCCAACGTCCTGACTTTC
TRBD1,TRBV6-1,TRBJ1-5,NA,CASRVSGGVHQPQHF,TGTGCCAGCAGAGTGTCAGGGGGCGTGCATCAGCCCCAGCATTTT
NA,TRBV5-4,TRBJ2-4,many,CASSFWGATKNIQYF,TGTGCCAGCAGCTTCTGGGGGGCCACCAAAAACATTCAGTACTTC
TRBD2,TRBV4-3,TRBJ2-1,few,CASSQVPAGTSGGNEQFF,TGCGCCAGCAGCCAAGTTCCCGCAGGGACTAGCGGGGGCAATGAGCAGTTCTTC
NA,TRBV5-1,TRBJ2-3,few,CASSFAGYTDTQYF,TGCGCCAGCAGCTTCGCGGGATACACAGATACGCAGTATTTT
TRBD1,TRBV27,TRBJ1-5,NA,CASSPIRQGDQPQHF,TGTGCCAGCAGTCCAATACGACAGGGGGATCAGCCCCAGCATTTT
NA,TRBV6-5,TRBJ1-1,few,CASSYAQGGTEAFF,TGTGCCAGCAGTTACGCGCAGGGAGGCACTGAAGCTTTCTTT
NA,TRBV10-3,TRBJ2-1,few,CAISEGVLATEQFF,TGTGCCATCAGTGAGGGGGTCTTGGCTACTGAGCAGTTCTTC
TRBD2,TRBV20-1,TRBJ2-1,few,CSARWGLAYNEQFF,TGCAGTGCCAGGTGGGGACTAGCTTACAATGAGCAGTTCTTC
TRBD2,TRBV19,TRBJ2-1,NA,CASSPSGGPLYEQFF,TGTGCCAGTAGCCCTTCGGGGGGACCCTTGTATGAGCAGTTCTTC
NA,TRBV7-2,TRBJ2-5,many,CASSPPRFRETQYF,TGTGCCAGCAGCCCCCCGAGGTTCAGGGAGACCCAGTACTTC
TRBD2,TRBV7-2,TRBJ2-3,NA,CASSWTSRATDTQYF,TGTGCCAGCAGCTGGACTAGCCGGGCCACAGATACGCAGTATTTT
NA,TRBV12-3/TRBV12-4,TRBJ1-4,NA,CASSHPTLDSWGEKLFF,TGTGCCAGCAGCCATCCGACCTTGGACAGTTGGGGGGAAAAACTGTTTTTT
NA,TRBV5-1,TRBJ1-1,NA,CASSLAGSNTEAFF,TGCGCCAGCAGCTTGGCCGGCAGTAACACTGAAGCTTTCTTT
NA,TRBV4-2,TRBJ2-7,many,CASSQDLQSRTYEQYF,TGTGCCAGCAGCCAAGATCTTCAGTCTAGGACCTACGAGCAGTACTTC
TRBD1,TRBV29-1,TRBJ2-3,once,CSTRQNSGGSTDTQYF,TGCAGCACACGACAAAATTCAGGGGGCTCGACAGATACGCAGTATTTT
NA,TRBV5-8,TRBJ2-4,many,CASSLSGGDQNIQYF,TGTGCCAGCAGCCTTTCCGGGGGAGATCAAAACATTCAGTACTTC
NA,TRBV4-3,TRBJ1-1,few,CASSRPRGENTEAFF,TGCGCCAGCAGCCGACCCCGAGGGGAGAACACTGAAGCTTTCTTT
TRBD1,TRBV6-6,TRBJ1-2,few,CASSRDRALLF,TGTGCCAGCAGCCGGGACAGGGCGCTCCTCTTC
NA,TRBV5-1,TRBJ2-3,once,CASSSGGSRTDTQYF,TGCGCCAGCAGCTCCGGTGGCTCACGCACAGATACGCAGTATTTT
NA,TRBV20-1,TRBJ2-3,NA,CSAPDSTDTQYF,TGCAGTGCTCCGGACTCCACAGATACGCAGTATTTT
NA,TRBV20-1,TRBJ2-2,NA,CSARDPQGRAGELFF,TGCAGTGCTAGAGATCCTCAGGGGAGGGCCGGGGAGCTGTTTTTT
NA,TRBV12-3/TRBV12-4,TRBJ1-5,few,CASSSLGGQPQHF,TGTGCCAGCAGTTCTTTGGGTGGTCAGCCCCAGCATTTT
TRBD1,TRBV30,TRBJ1-6,NA,CAWRPGQGDEEVRSPLHF,TGTGCCTGGAGGCCGGGACAGGGGGACGAGGAGGTTCGTTCACCCCTCCACTTT
TRBD2,TRBV19,TRBJ2-1,many,CASSIAGGPYNEQFF,TGTGCCAGTAGTATCGCGGGGGGGCCCTACAATGAGCAGTTCTTC
TRBD2,TRBV4-2,TRBJ2-1,few,CASAKGTSGGEQFF,TGTGCCAGCGCCAAAGGGACTAGCGGGGGGGAGCAGTTCTTC
NA,TRBV6-5,TRBJ1-2,NA,CASSYSPQDGYTF,TGTGCCAGCAGTTACTCGCCCCAGGATGGCTACACCTTC
NA,TRBV12-3/TRBV12-4,TRBJ2-2,few,CASTSLARTGELFF,TGTGCCAGCACTAGTCTAGCGAGGACCGGGGAGCTGTTTTTT
NA,TRBV13,TRBJ2-3,NA,CASSFRTPGTQYF,TGTGCCAGCAGCTTCCGGACCCCGGGTACGCAGTATTTT
TRBD1,TRBV20-1,TRBJ1-2,few,CSARDWGKGAGGYTF,TGCAGTGCTAGAGACTGGGGGAAGGGGGCAGGTGGCTACACCTTC
NA,TRBV19,TRBJ1-1,once,CASTPIRNTEAFF,TGTGCCAGTACCCCTATCAGGAACACTGAAGCTTTCTTT
NA,TRBV27,TRBJ1-6,NA,CASSLRVGYNSPLHF,TGTGCCAGCAGCCTTCGGGTCGGCTATAATTCACCCCTCCACTTT
NA,TRBV29-1,TRBJ1-3,few,CSVGGGPSGNTIYF,TGCAGCGTCGGTGGTGGACCCTCTGGAAACACCATATATTTT
TRBD1,TRBV24-1,TRBJ2-1,NA,CATSDLPQGAGNYEQFF,TGTGCCACCAGTGACTTACCCCAGGGGGCAGGTAACTATGAGCAGTTCTTC
NA,TRBV27,TRBJ2-3,many,CASSSYAWRAGVSDTQYF,TGTGCCAGCAGTTCGTACGCCTGGCGAGCGGGCGTCTCAGATACGCAGTATTTT
NA,TRBV19,TRBJ2-7,NA,CASSTGGTPTYEQYF,TGTGCCAGTAGTACAGGAGGGACACCGACCTACGAGCAGTACTTC
NA,TRBV20-1,TRBJ2-3,NA,CSAGPERTDTQYF,TGCAGTGCCGGGCCGGAACGCACAGATACGCAGTATTTT
NA,TRBV4-2,TRBJ2-3,many,CASSRFPGTDTQYF,TGTGCCAGCAGCCGCTTCCCAGGCACAGATACGCAGTATTTT
NA,TRBV15,TRBJ1-1,once,CATSRDSLFEAFF,TGTGCCACCAGCAGAGATTCGTTGTTTGAAGCTTTCTTT
NA,TRBV6-2/TRBV6-3,TRBJ1-5,many,CASSYSGRGSNQPQHF,TGTGCCAGCAGTTACTCCGGCAGGGGTAGCAATCAGCCCCAGCATTTT
NA,TRBV4-3,TRBJ2-3,NA,CASSQALANKQYF,TGCGCCAGCAGCCAAGCCCTAGCAAATAAGCAGTATTTT